One sample yielded the 30 T cell receptor beta chains listed below, sequenced in a study of blood T cell repertoires in COVID-19. The table came from immunoSEQ multiplex PCR; TCRdb's copy has only in-frame clones and leaves some out. Here the sample spans roughly 430,000 clones, 88% being singletons. The specimen sequenced was PBMCs or T cells enriched from blood (not recorded which). The receptor set was obtained from a woman aged 40 to 50 with acute COVID-19.

The genes are TRBV7-6 and TRBJ1-6, with D maybe TRBD1 (6 bases). The CDR3 loop spans 15 amino acids. V dropped 3 bases and J dropped 9 bases, with 15 bases sitting between them. Germline loops: CDR1 SGHVS, CDR2 FNYEAQ. The CDR3 protein is CASSLGGQGGSPLHF. The CDR3 nucleotides read TGTGCCAGCAGCTTGGGGGGGCAGGGCGGTTCACCCCTCCACTTT.

This chain uses TRBV3-1 (or the pseudogene TRBV3-2) with TRBJ1-1, with a tentative D call TRBD1 (6 bases). CDR1 LGHDT and CDR2 YNNKEL come from the germline V gene (reference sequence). The CDR3 runs 14 residues. V was shortened by 2 bases and J by 7 bases, with 14 bases between the two germline ends. The CDR3 DNA reads as TGTGCCAGCAGCCAACGGGGGGCGAGAATTGAAGCTTTCTTT. Translation gives CASSQRGARIEAFF.

The chain couples TRBV2 to TRBJ1-5, with TRBD1 identical over 7 bases. V trimming: 5 bases; J trimming: 6 bases; junction bases outside the gene matches: 7. This CDR3 is built from 14 residues. CDR1 is SNHLY, CDR2 FYNNEI, per germline. In DNA, the CDR3 is TGTGCCAGCAGTTTTGACAGGGAGGCTCAGCCCCAGCATTTT. Translating it yields CASSFDREAQPQHF.

This rearrangement joins TRBV27 to TRBJ2-7, with TRBD1 as a possible D gene (6 bases). CDR3 length: 13 residues. V was pared by 4 bases and J by 4 bases, with 11 bases between. Germline V CDR1 and CDR2: MNHEY, SMNVEV (reference sequence). CDR3 region: CASSSSGTYEQYF. In nucleotides, the CDR3 is TGTGCCAGCAGTTCCTCGGGGACATACGAGCAGTACTTC.

V and J are TRBV5-8 and TRBJ2-1; TRBD2 is a possible D gene (5 bases). The germline V gene has CDR1 SGHTS and CDR2 YDEGEE. CDR3 length: 12 residues. Trimming removed 7 bases from V and 9 bases from J, with 14 bases in between. The CDR3 loop reads CASDLRGFEQFF. CDR3 DNA: TGTGCCAGCGACCTACGGGGATTTGAGCAGTTCTTC.

The chain joins TRBV7-2 to TRBJ2-5; 12 bases are a match to TRBD2. CDR3 length equals 16 residues. Germline CDR1 reads SGHTA; CDR2 reads FQGNSA. V was pared by 1 base and J by 4 bases, with 4 bases of the junction left unmatched. The CDR3: CASSLGPSGGGETQYF. DNA of the CDR3: TGTGCCAGCAGCTTAGGCCCTAGCGGGGGGGGAGAGACCCAGTACTTC.

This chain uses TRBV25-1 with TRBJ1-5; unclear D gene. The CDR3 covers 14 residues. The germline CDR1 and CDR2 sequences are MGHDK and SYGVNS. With 4 bases removed from V and 0 bases from J, the gap between germline ends came to 7 bases. CDR3 nucleotide sequence: TGTGCCAGCAGTGGGGCTGATAGCAATCAGCCCCAGCATTTT. It translates to CASSGADSNQPQHF.

This sequence joins TRBV29-1 and TRBJ2-6; D unclear. Trimming took 5 bases from V and 1 from J, leaving 6 bases between them. The CDR3 contains 13 residues. Germline CDR1 is SQVTM and CDR2 is ANQGSEA. CDR3 in DNA: TGCAGCGTTACTTTTTCTGGGGCCAACGTCCTGACTTTC. Translation: CSVTFSGANVLTF.

The chain has TRBV18 and TRBJ2-3; TRBD2 agrees at 7 bases. This CDR3 is built from 16 residues. The V gene's germline CDR1 is KGHSH and CDR2 LQKENI. V lost 1 base to trimming and J lost 4 bases; unmatched junction nucleotides: 8. The CDR3 protein is CASSPQEGGEADTQYF. CDR3 bases: TGTGCCAGCTCACCACAGGAGGGAGGGGAGGCAGATACGCAGTATTTT.

This clone was seen once. In DNA form, the CDR3 reads TGCGCCAGCAGCTTCCAAACCAGGGGGCCGGCTGAAGCTTTCTTT. It yields the protein CASSFQTRGPAEAFF. The chain combines TRBV5-1 with TRBJ1-1, with 8 bases identical to TRBD1. J lost 6 bases, V lost 2 bases, and 9 bases had no gene match. From germline, CDR1 is SGHRS and CDR2 YFSETQ. CDR3 length equals 15 residues.

Comments on this clone: An end of the junction does not agree with germline; a read error may underlie this. The V and J genes are TRBV7-9 and TRBJ2-2, with 7 bases matching TRBD1. Germline CDR1 reads SEHNR; CDR2 reads FQNEAQ (reference sequence). This CDR3 comprises 12 residues. CDR3 region: CASSSPTGVLFF. The CDR3 nucleotides read TGTGCCAGCAGCTCTCCAACAGGGGTGCTGTTTTTT.

This clone came up once. V usage is TRBV6-2 or TRBV6-3 and J usage is TRBJ2-1; the D gene is possibly TRBD1 (6 bases). Germline CDR1 and CDR2: MNHEY and SVGEGT. The CDR3 is 18 residues long. The V gene lost 5 bases and the J gene lost 5 bases, with 25 bases spanning the gap. The DNA for the CDR3 is TGTGCCAGCAGTATTAACAGGGTCCTCGGACCACTTGACAATGAGCAGTTCTTC. This gives the protein CASSINRVLGPLDNEQFF.

The chain carries TRBV7-9 and TRBJ2-7; D may be TRBD2 (7 bases). Trimming stripped 10 bases from V and 0 bases from J, with 16 bases between. The length of the CDR3 is 14 residues. CDR1 and CDR2 (germline): SEHNR, FQNEAQ (reference sequence). The CDR3 coding sequence is TGTGCCACCTCCCCCGGGGGGCCCTCCTACGAGCAGTACTTC. Translating gives CATSPGGPSYEQYF.

The gene calls are TRBV5-4 and TRBJ2-2; D is possibly TRBD1 (5 bases). The CDR3 runs 16 residues. Germline-derived CDR1 and CDR2 are SGHNT and YYREEE (reference sequence). V was pared by 0 bases and J by 1 base, with 10 bases between. Here the CDR3 reads CASSLGQILNTGELFF. The CDR3 nucleotides are TGTGCCAGCAGCTTGGGACAGATCCTGAACACCGGGGAGCTGTTTTTT.

The chain links TRBV2 to TRBJ1-2, with 8 bases that match TRBD1. After removal of 1 base from V and 3 bases from J, the junction contained 7 bases not matched to a gene. The CDR3 loop spans 16 amino acids. In germline, CDR1 is SNHLY, CDR2 FYNNEI. This CDR3 is CASSEVPQGAHYGYTF. The CDR3 nucleotides are TGTGCCAGCAGTGAAGTACCGCAGGGGGCTCACTATGGCTACACCTTC.

The rearrangement uses TRBV7-9 and TRBJ1-1; D may be TRBD1 (6 bases). The CDR3 is 13 residues long. From germline, CDR1 is SEHNR and CDR2 FQNEAQ (reference sequence). The V gene lost 5 bases and the J gene lost 1 base, with 8 bases spanning the gap. CDR3 sequence: CASSRTANTEAFF. The CDR3 DNA reads TGTGCCAGCAGCCGGACAGCGAACACTGAAGCTTTCTTT.

The V call is TRBV7-8, the J call TRBJ1-2, with unresolved D. Germline lookup yields CDR1 SGHVS and CDR2 FQNEAQ. The ends were cut back, 2 bases at V and 4 bases at J, with 8 bases in the middle. There are 13 residues in the CDR3. CDR3 DNA: TGTGCCAGCAGCTTATCGCGTGGCTATGGCTACACCTTC. Amino acid sequence: CASSLSRGYGYTF.

V is TRBV6-1 and J is TRBJ2-7; perhaps TRBD1 as D (6 bases). V was trimmed by 3 bases and J by 5 bases, leaving 11 bases between them. The CDR3 sequence is 13 residues long. Germline CDR1 reads MNHNS; CDR2 reads SASEGT. In DNA form, the CDR3 reads TGTGCCAGCAGTGATGGCAGGGGCCACGAGCAGTACTTC. Encoded protein: CASSDGRGHEQYF.

To note about this clone: One end of the junction varies from germline; a read error may be responsible. CDR3 in DNA: TGTGCCAGCAGTGGGGGCAGGTTGAGCGGAGGGCCACTCTTC. It encodes CASSGGRLSGGPLF. The chain uses TRBV25-1 and TRBJ2-1, with a possible D match to TRBD2 (6 bases). Germline-derived CDR1 and CDR2 are MGHDK and SYGVNS. This CDR3 has 14 residues.

The chain carries TRBV2 and TRBJ2-3; D perhaps matches TRBD2 (7 bases). The CDR3 is made up of 17 amino acids. The V end was cut by 7 bases, the J end by 6 bases, with 26 bases between. Germline lookup yields CDR1 SNHLY and CDR2 FYNNEI. CDR3 loop: CASKRLRVGGHTDTQYF. DNA for the CDR3: TGTGCCAGCAAACGACTCAGGGTGGGGGGGCACACGGATACGCAGTATTTT.

The chain carries TRBV5-1 and TRBJ1-4, with TRBD1 matching over 10 bases. With V trimmed by 5 bases and J by 6 bases, 13 bases remained unmatched. The germline V gene encodes CDR1 SGHRS and CDR2 YFSETQ. The CDR3 covers 17 residues. The CDR3 nucleotides read TGCGCCAGCAGATACCAAGCAACCGGGACAGGGGATGAAAAACTGTTTTTT. It translates to CASRYQATGTGDEKLFF.

This chain joins TRBV6-1 and TRBJ2-7; 7 bases agree with TRBD1. The J segment lost 2 bases and the V segment lost 2 bases, leaving 3 bases of the junction unmatched. This CDR3 region has 14 residues. Germline loops: CDR1 MNHNS, CDR2 SASEGT. CDR3 in amino acids: CASSESGQPYEQYF. CDR3 nucleotides: TGTGCCAGCAGTGAATCGGGACAGCCCTACGAGCAGTACTTC.

This chain uses TRBV15 with TRBJ1-4; 9 bases map to TRBD1. Germline V lookup: CDR1 LNHNV, CDR2 YYDKDF (reference sequence). This CDR3 has 17 residues. The V and J ends lost 4 bases and 7 bases, in that order; junction bases with no gene match: 13. CDR3 coding DNA: TGTGCCACCAGCACATCCGGGACAGGGCTAGAAAGTGAAAAACTGTTTTTT. This gives the protein CATSTSGTGLESEKLFF.

In its sample, this clone was seen once. The chain uses TRBV29-1 and TRBJ2-7; 7 positions match TRBD2. CDR1 SQVTM and CDR2 ANQGSEA come from the germline V gene. The CDR3 contains 14 residues. Trimming removed 7 bases from V and 4 bases from J; junction bases left unmatched: 13. This CDR3 reads CSGSFGGTSYEQYF. CDR3 DNA: TGCAGCGGTTCCTTCGGGGGGACCAGTTACGAGCAGTACTTC.

The CDR3, as DNA: TGTGCCAGCAGTCGGGGACAGGGCGTCGGCAATGAGCAGTTCTTC. The encoded protein is CASSRGQGVGNEQFF. The chain combines TRBV5-4 with TRBJ2-1; TRBD1 matches at 9 bases. The ends lost 5 bases at V and 6 bases at J; junction bases unmatched: 9. Per germline, CDR1 SGHNT and CDR2 YYREEE (reference sequence). The CDR3 loop spans 15 amino acids.

The chain is built from TRBV7-9 and TRBJ1-1, with D unresolved. Germline V gene sequence: CDR1 SEHNR, CDR2 FQNEAQ (reference sequence). V shed 2 bases and J shed 0 bases, with 4 bases lying between them. The CDR3 runs to 13 residues. CDR3 nucleotides: TGTGCCAGCAGCTTATATATGAACACTGAAGCTTTCTTT. It translates to CASSLYMNTEAFF. The whole variable domain, filled in from reference TRBV7-9 and TRBJ1-1, reads DTGVSQNPRHKITKRGQNVTFRCDPISEHNRLYWYRQTLGQGPEFLTYFQNEAQLEKSRLLSDRFSAERPKGSFSTLEIQRTEQGDSAMYLCASSLYMNTEAFFGQGTRLTVV.

The rearrangement uses TRBV5-4 and TRBJ2-3; 7 bases align to TRBD1. Germline loops: CDR1 SGHNT, CDR2 YYREEE (reference sequence). Trimming took 3 bases from V and 0 from J; bases not matched to a gene: 7. The CDR3 runs 16 residues. The CDR3 is CASSSSRDRSTDTQYF. The CDR3 region has the DNA TGTGCCAGCAGCTCATCCCGGGACAGAAGCACAGATACGCAGTATTTT.

V usage is TRBV7-2 and J usage is TRBJ1-6, with D possibly TRBD1 on 6 matching bases. Germline V gene lookup returns CDR1 SGHTA and CDR2 FQGNSA. Between the trimmed V and J ends, which lost 4 bases and 13 bases, there was a span of 20 bases. This CDR3 has 15 amino acids. The CDR3 DNA reads as TGTGCCAGCAGCTGGCTGGTCCAGGGGTCGTTTCCCCTCCACTTT. It specifies CASSWLVQGSFPLHF.

The V gene is TRBV5-1, the J gene TRBJ2-7; 7 bases line up with TRBD1. Germline V gene data show CDR1 as SGHRS and CDR2 as YFSETQ. Trimming cost V 2 bases and J 5 bases; bases outside gene matches: 7. This CDR3 spans 14 amino acids. CDR3 protein: CASSFPGGRNEQYF. Here the CDR3 DNA reads TGCGCCAGCAGCTTCCCAGGGGGACGGAACGAGCAGTACTTC. The full variable domain, in which reference TRBV5-1 and TRBJ2-7 provide the parts outside the CDR3, is KAGVTQTPRYLIKTRGQQVTLSCSPISGHRSVSWYQQTPGQGLQFLFEYFSETQRNKGNFPGRFSGRQFSNSRSEMNVSTLELGDSALYLCASSFPGGRNEQYFGPGTRLTVT.

The J gene is TRBJ1-1, the V gene TRBV30, with a tentative D call TRBD1 (5 bases). Trimming took 1 base from V and 4 from J, leaving 16 bases between them. The CDR3 has 15 amino acids. Per the germline V gene, CDR1 is GTSNPN and CDR2 is SVGIG (reference sequence). The CDR3 nucleotides read TGTGCCTGGAGTGGAGGACAATTCGGTGGCACTGAAGCTTTCTTT. It is translated as CAWSGGQFGGTEAFF.